This TCR beta chain came from a study of vaccination effects on CD4 cells after COVID-19. Across the whole study: Antigen-specific CD4+ T cells were first expanded with viral peptide pools by the ViraFEST assay and only then sequenced. Post-vaccine sampling took place a median of 72 days after the second dose. General study points: Convalescent patients were scarce in the study, and it lacked early post-infection timepoints.

This clone has only a few counts. What it binds is not known. Cultured cells yielded isolated CD4+ T cells after nine to ten days. Each participant was given two doses of one vaccine (BNT162b2 or mRNA-1273). Prior SARS-CoV-2 infection was absent in the vaccine recipients, as shown by negative nucleocapsid antibodies. V trimming: 2 bases; J trimming: 5 bases; junction bases outside the gene matches: 10. This CDR3 comprises 17 residues. Germline CDR1 SGHNT, CDR2 YYREEE (reference sequence). Sequencing was performed with immunoSEQ multiplex PCR; in TCRdb, only in-frame clones are kept and a portion is missing. The sample has tens of thousands of clones; roughly 73% are singletons.

The chain combines TRBV5-4 with TRBJ2-5, with 12 bases that match TRBD1. The TCR sequence derives from a human donor who received a COVID-19 vaccine. The starting material was CD4+ T cells from PBMCs cultured without peptide, obtained after COVID-19 vaccination. The chain's CDR3 is CASSFPGQGAKWETQYF. In nucleotides, the CDR3 is TGTGCCAGCAGCTTCCCGGGACAGGGGGCTAAATGGGAGACCCAGTACTTC.